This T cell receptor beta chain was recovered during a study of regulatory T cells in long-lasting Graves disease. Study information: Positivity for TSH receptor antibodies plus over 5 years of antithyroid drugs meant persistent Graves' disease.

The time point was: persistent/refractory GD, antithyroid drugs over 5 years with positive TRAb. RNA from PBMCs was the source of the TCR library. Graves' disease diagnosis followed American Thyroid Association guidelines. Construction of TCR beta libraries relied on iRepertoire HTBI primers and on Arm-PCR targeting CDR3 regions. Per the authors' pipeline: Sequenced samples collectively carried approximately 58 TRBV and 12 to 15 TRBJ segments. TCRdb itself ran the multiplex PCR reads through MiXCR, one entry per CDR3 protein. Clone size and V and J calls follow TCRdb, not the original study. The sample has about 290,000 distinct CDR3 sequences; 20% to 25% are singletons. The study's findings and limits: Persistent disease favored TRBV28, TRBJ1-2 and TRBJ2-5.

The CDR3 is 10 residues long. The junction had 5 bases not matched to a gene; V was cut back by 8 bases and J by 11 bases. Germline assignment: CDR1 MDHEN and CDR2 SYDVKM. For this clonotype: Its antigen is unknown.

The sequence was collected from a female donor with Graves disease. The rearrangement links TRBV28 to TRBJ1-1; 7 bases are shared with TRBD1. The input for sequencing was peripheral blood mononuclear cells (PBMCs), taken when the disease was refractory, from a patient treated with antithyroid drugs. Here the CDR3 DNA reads TGTGCCAGCGGGGGCAGGGGGGCTTTCTTT. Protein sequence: CASGGRGAFF. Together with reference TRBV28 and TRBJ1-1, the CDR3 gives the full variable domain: DVKVTQSSRYLVKRTGEKVFLECVQDMDHENMFWYRQDPGLGLRLIYFSYDVKMKEKGDIPEGYSVSREKKERFSLILESASTNQTSMYLCASGGRGAFFGQGTRLTVV.